These T cell receptor beta chains were read from a single sample in a study of shared clonotypes between healthy human individuals. Clones were sequenced by immunoSEQ multiplex PCR, and TCRdb holds only the in-frame ones, with some missing. The table records under 1,100,000 clones, around 78% of them present only once. The sequenced sample was memory CD4+ T cells from PBMCs. These receptors all stem from a young man in good health. Some clones in this sample may be carry-over from other donors' samples. Each CDR3 is given with its conserved first and last residue. The D gene is left open where the match is weak. Where a row states a size, it is once, few, many or the class of an expanded clone; other rows omit it.

j_call	cdr3_length	clone_size	v_call	d_call	cdr3_aa	cdr3_nt
TRBJ2-3	13	-	TRBV30	TRBD2	CAWRGLERDTQYF	TGTGCCTGGAGAGGACTAGAACGAGATACGCAGTATTTT
TRBJ2-3	19	-	TRBV10-3	TRBD2	CAISGTSGRGTSSTDTQYF	TGTGCCATCAGCGGGACTAGCGGGAGGGGGACCTCTAGCACAGATACGCAGTATTTT
TRBJ2-5	13	-	TRBV15	-	CATSRGQGETQYF	TGTGCCACCAGCAGGGGGCAAGGGGAGACCCAGTACTTC
TRBJ1-1	17	-	TRBV7-9	-	CASSPTRGGPGGTEAFF	TGTGCCAGCAGCCCCACAAGGGGGGGCCCGGGGGGCACTGAAGCTTTCTTT
TRBJ2-7	17	few	TRBV9	TRBD2	CASSVAEAGVGSYEQYF	TGTGCCAGCAGCGTAGCTGAAGCGGGAGTGGGGTCCTACGAGCAGTACTTC
TRBJ1-2	16	-	TRBV28	-	CASSFHRAVINYGYTF	TGTGCCAGCAGTTTTCACAGGGCGGTCATTAACTATGGCTACACCTTC
TRBJ2-5	13	-	TRBV19	-	CASSRQDQETQYF	TGTGCCAGTAGTCGACAGGACCAAGAGACCCAGTACTTC
TRBJ2-5	15	many	TRBV28	-	CASSLRFPYQETQYF	TGTGCCAGCAGTTTGAGGTTCCCGTACCAAGAGACCCAGTACTTC
TRBJ2-1	14	-	TRBV29-1	TRBD2	CSASRAGGGNEQFF	TGCAGCGCGAGTCGAGCGGGAGGGGGTAATGAGCAGTTCTTC
TRBJ2-1	15	-	TRBV5-1	TRBD2	CASSFPPRGVWEQFF	TGCGCCAGCAGCTTCCCTCCACGGGGGGTGTGGGAGCAGTTCTTC
TRBJ2-7	17	-	TRBV28	TRBD2	CASSLWGLAESSYEQYF	TGTGCCAGCAGTTTATGGGGACTAGCTGAGAGCTCCTACGAGCAGTACTTC
TRBJ2-7	14	-	TRBV9	-	CASSFLADSYEQYF	TGTGCCAGCAGTTTTCTGGCGGACTCCTACGAGCAGTACTTC
TRBJ2-3	17	-	TRBV7-9	TRBD2	CASRAPSGRAGADTQYF	TGTGCCAGCAGGGCCCCTAGCGGGAGGGCCGGGGCAGATACGCAGTATTTT
TRBJ1-2	16	few	TRBV5-4	TRBD1	CASSPNLGQGDYGYTF	TGTGCCAGCAGCCCAAACCTGGGACAGGGCGACTATGGCTACACCTTC
TRBJ1-4	12	many	TRBV6-6	-	CASSLRDEKLFF	TGTGCCAGCAGTTTGAGAGATGAAAAACTGTTTTTT
TRBJ2-7	17	once	TRBV4-1	TRBD2	CASSQDRVAGASYEQYF	TGCGCCAGCAGCCAAGATCGGGTAGCGGGAGCATCCTACGAGCAGTACTTC
TRBJ2-5	14	once	TRBV5-1	-	CASSESAQQETQYF	TGCGCCAGCAGTGAGTCAGCCCAACAAGAGACCCAGTACTTC
TRBJ1-5	11	-	TRBV20-1	-	CKGGGNQPQHF	TGCAAGGGGGGGGGCAATCAGCCCCAGCATTTT
TRBJ1-2	15	once	TRBV7-8	-	CASSLALPGNYGYTF	TGTGCCAGCAGCTTAGCGCTGCCCGGGAACTATGGCTACACCTTC
TRBJ1-4	15	-	TRBV2	TRBD1	CASSKSGQGTEKLFF	TGTGCCAGCAGTAAAAGTGGACAGGGGACTGAAAAACTGTTTTTT